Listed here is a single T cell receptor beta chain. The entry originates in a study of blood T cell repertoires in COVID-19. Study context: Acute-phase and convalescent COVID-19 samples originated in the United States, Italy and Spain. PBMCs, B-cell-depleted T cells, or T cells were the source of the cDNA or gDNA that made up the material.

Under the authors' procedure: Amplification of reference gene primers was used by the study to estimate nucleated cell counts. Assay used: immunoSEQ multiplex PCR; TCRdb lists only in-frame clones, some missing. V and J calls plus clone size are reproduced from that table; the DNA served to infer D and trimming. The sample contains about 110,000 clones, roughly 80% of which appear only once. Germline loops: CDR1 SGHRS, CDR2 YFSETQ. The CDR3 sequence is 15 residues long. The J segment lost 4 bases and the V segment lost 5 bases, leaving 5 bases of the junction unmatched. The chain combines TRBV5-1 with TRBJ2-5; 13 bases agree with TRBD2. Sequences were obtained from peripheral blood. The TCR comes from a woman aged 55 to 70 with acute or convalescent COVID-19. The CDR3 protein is CASSAGTSGVETQYF. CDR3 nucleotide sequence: TGCGCCAGCAGTGCCGGGACTAGCGGGGTAGAGACCCAGTACTTC.